The 15 T cell receptor beta chains listed next were all sequenced from one sample in a study of cytomegalovirus exposure and HLA in healthy donors. It was with 60 Vbeta and 13 Jbeta primers that the PCR ran. Assay: immunoSEQ multiplex PCR; the TCRdb copy retains only in-frame clones and omits some. The profile covers about 94,000 clones, with more than 65% appearing a single time and around 10% taken by the ten largest. Sequencing was done on a sample of PBMCs. These receptor sequences come from a human donor in good health.

The V and J genes are TRBV2 and TRBJ1-5, with D unresolved. The CDR3 is 12 residues long. The V and J ends lost 3 bases and 4 bases respectively, with 4 bases between them. The germline gives CDR1 SNHLY, CDR2 FYNNEI. The CDR3 nucleotides read TGTGCCAGCAGTGACAGGAATCAGCCCCAGCATTTT. Its translation is CASSDRNQPQHF.

The sample holds a few counts of this clone. V usage is TRBV29-1 and J usage is TRBJ1-1, with D hard to call. V gave up 8 bases and J gave up 1 base, with 11 bases separating them. The CDR3 runs to 12 residues. The germline V gene encodes CDR1 SQVTM and CDR2 ANQGSEA. The CDR3 region has the DNA TGCAGCACCCGGTCTGAGAACACTGAAGCTTTCTTT. Protein: CSTRSENTEAFF.

The chain recombines TRBV5-1 with TRBJ2-3; D ambiguous. Germline CDR1 SGHRS, CDR2 YFSETQ. V was trimmed by 0 bases and J by 2 bases, leaving 13 bases between them. This CDR3 comprises 16 residues. The CDR3 DNA follows: TGCGCCAGCAGCTTGGTTGGCTCCATGATCACAGATACGCAGTATTTT. Translation: CASSLVGSMITDTQYF.

The chain combines TRBV4-1 with TRBJ1-4; D ambiguous. The length of the CDR3 is 14 residues. Looked up from germline, CDR1 is MGHRA and CDR2 is YSYEKL. The germline V and J ends were trimmed by 0 bases and 11 bases, with 13 bases remaining between them. The CDR3 bases are TGCGCCAGCAGCCAAGATAGGTCCGGGTCCAAACTGTTTTTT. This sequence encodes CASSQDRSGSKLFF.

The sample holds a few counts of this clone. The gene calls are TRBV10-2 and TRBJ1-2; TRBD1 matches 7 bases. The germline V gene has CDR1 WSHSY and CDR2 SAAADI. The CDR3 runs to 12 residues. J lost 8 bases, V lost 10 bases, and 10 bases had no gene match. Here the CDR3 DNA reads TGCGCCACCTGGGCACAGGGGAACGGCTACACCTTC. Residues: CATWAQGNGYTF.

V and J are TRBV19 and TRBJ1-6, with a weak D call TRBD1 (5 bases). Germline V gene sequence: CDR1 LNHDA, CDR2 SQIVND (reference sequence). There are 16 residues in the CDR3. V gave up 3 bases and J gave up 0 bases, with 9 bases separating them. CDR3 protein: CASSIGASSYNSPLHF. The DNA for the CDR3 is TGTGCCAGTAGTATTGGGGCCAGCTCCTATAATTCACCCCTCCACTTT.

The chain couples TRBV6-1 to TRBJ2-1; 10 nucleotides line up with TRBD2. V shed 7 bases and J 5 bases; nucleotides not matched to a gene: 8. Looked up from germline, CDR1 is MNHNS and CDR2 is SASEGT. The length of the CDR3 is 15 residues. CDR3 sequence: CASIAFTSGDNEQFF. CDR3 nucleotides: TGTGCCAGCATCGCGTTCACTAGCGGGGACAATGAGCAGTTCTTC.

V is TRBV5-1 and J is TRBJ2-7, with 12 bases lining up with TRBD2. Germline V gene sequence: CDR1 SGHRS, CDR2 YFSETQ. Unmatched junction bases numbered 2, after V lost 0 bases and J lost 7 bases. This CDR3 is built from 14 residues. The CDR3 coding sequence is TGCGCCAGCAGCTTGGGGACTAGCGGGATTGAGCAGTACTTC. It codes for CASSLGTSGIEQYF.

The chain recombines TRBV7-2 with TRBJ2-7; 8 bases agree with TRBD1. The CDR3 has 16 amino acids. V lost 4 bases, J lost 2 bases, and 10 bases stayed unmatched. The germline V gene encodes CDR1 SGHTA and CDR2 FQGNSA. In DNA, the CDR3 is TGTGCCAGCAGCTCTCTCAGGGGGCTCCTTCCCTACGAGCAGTACTTC. Protein product: CASSSLRGLLPYEQYF.

The V gene is TRBV6-5, the J gene TRBJ1-2; 7 bases fit TRBD1. Trimming cost V 7 bases and J 3 bases; bases outside gene matches: 11. The length of the CDR3 is 15 residues. Germline V lookup: CDR1 MNHEY, CDR2 SVGAGI. Here the CDR3 reads CASTGQARRDYGYTF. The CDR3 DNA reads TGTGCCAGCACCGGACAGGCCCGGAGGGACTATGGCTACACCTTC.

The chain has TRBV27 and TRBJ2-7; 8 positions agree with TRBD1. The CDR3 sequence is 12 residues long. V was pared by 8 bases and J by 4 bases, with 4 bases of the junction left unmatched. Per the germline V gene, CDR1 is MNHEY and CDR2 is SMNVEV (reference sequence). CDR3 coding DNA: TGTGCCAGCCGCCGGGACAGGTACGAGCAGTACTTC. This gives the protein CASRRDRYEQYF.

V and J are TRBV30 and TRBJ2-5, with 11 positions matching TRBD2. Germline assignment: CDR1 GTSNPN and CDR2 SVGIG (reference sequence). This CDR3 comprises 15 residues. V lost 7 bases, J lost 7 bases, and 14 bases stayed unmatched. CDR3 region: CASGVVAGGSGTQYF. For the CDR3, the DNA is TGTGCCTCGGGCGTGGTAGCGGGGGGGTCAGGGACCCAGTACTTC.

The V call is TRBV9, the J call TRBJ2-3; tentatively, D is TRBD2 (6 bases). CDR1 is SGDLS and CDR2 is YYNGEE in the germline V gene. The CDR3 spans 12 residues. Trimming removed 4 bases from V and 6 bases from J, with 9 bases in between. CDR3 nucleotides: TGTGCCAGCAGCCCCCGGGGGGATACGCAGTATTTT. The encoded protein is CASSPRGDTQYF.

V gene TRBV6-6 combines with J gene TRBJ1-3; maybe TRBD1 (5 bases). Trimming removed 6 bases from V and 13 bases from J, with 13 bases in between. Germline assignment: CDR1 MNHNY and CDR2 SVGAGI (reference sequence). CDR3 size: 11 residues. CDR3 protein: CASSSGGRIYF. The CDR3 nucleotides read TGTGCCAGCAGCTCGGGGGGACGGATATATTTT.

The chain links TRBV28 to TRBJ2-7; D is possibly TRBD1 (6 bases). CDR3 size: 12 residues. Trimming removed 5 bases from V and 3 bases from J, with 8 bases in between. From germline, CDR1 is MDHEN and CDR2 SYDVKM. The CDR3 DNA follows: TGTGCCAGCAGTAAGGGGGTCTACGAGCAGTACTTC. It yields the protein CASSKGVYEQYF. The full variable domain, in which reference TRBV28 and TRBJ2-7 provide the parts outside the CDR3, is DVKVTQSSRYLVKRTGEKVFLECVQDMDHENMFWYRQDPGLGLRLIYFSYDVKMKEKGDIPEGYSVSREKKERFSLILESASTNQTSMYLCASSKGVYEQYFGPGTRLTVT.